A selection of T cell receptor beta chains follows, all from one sample in a study of OX40 agonist ivuxolimab in advanced cancers. Sequenced by immunoSEQ multiplex PCR; TCRdb stores in-frame clones only, minus some. Found here are tens of thousands of clones, around three quarters of them singletons; the top ten hold roughly 19%. The sample here was CD4+ or CD8+ T cells sorted from blood, taken in a trial of the OX40 agonist ivuxolimab. The receptors originated from an adult with an advanced solid tumor such as melanoma, head and neck, liver or kidney cancer. The CDR3 runs from the conserved cysteine through the conserved F or W. D genes are given only for firm matches. Expanded clones get a size class; other rows say once, few or many, or leave the size out.

clone_size j_call d_call cdr3_length v_call cdr3_aa cdr3_nt
- TRBJ2-1 - 15 TRBV4-2 CASSQAGGTYNEQFF TGTGCCAGCAGCCAAGCCGGGGGCACCTACAATGAGCAGTTCTTC
- TRBJ2-7 - 14 TRBV7-9 CASRPRGTVYEQYF TGTGCCAGCAGGCCCCGCGGGACAGTTTACGAGCAGTACTTC
- TRBJ2-1 TRBD1 14 TRBV5-6 CASSSTGGSNEQFF TGTGCCAGCAGCTCGACAGGGGGTAGTAATGAGCAGTTCTTC
- TRBJ2-3 - 13 TRBV9 CASSVEGGYTQYF TGTGCCAGCAGCGTAGAGGGGGGCTATACGCAGTATTTT
- TRBJ1-2 - 13 TRBV19 CASAGMVMYGYTF TGTGCCAGCGCAGGGATGGTTATGTATGGCTACACCTTC
- TRBJ2-1 - 17 TRBV10-3 CAISELTPGVAYNEQFF TGTGCCATCAGTGAGTTGACCCCAGGGGTGGCCTACAATGAGCAGTTCTTC
once TRBJ1-6 - 14 TRBV30 CAWSQSGWNSPLHF TGTGCCTGGAGCCAATCGGGTTGGAATTCACCCCTCCACTTT
- TRBJ2-7 - 15 TRBV28 CASSPPGTASYEQYF TGTGCCAGCAGTCCACCCGGGACGGCATCCTACGAGCAGTACTTC
- TRBJ2-2 TRBD1 15 TRBV18 CASSPPGQDTGELFF TGTGCCAGCTCACCCCCGGGACAGGACACCGGGGAGCTGTTTTTT
- TRBJ1-3 TRBD1 14 TRBV30 CAGRGDRERYTIYF TGTGCCGGACGGGGGGACAGGGAGAGGTACACCATATATTTT
- TRBJ1-2 TRBD1 16 TRBV6-6 CASSPRQGTVSSGYTF TGTGCCAGCAGTCCACGACAGGGTACGGTATCGAGTGGCTACACCTTC
- TRBJ2-3 - 12 TRBV6-1 CASSEVTDTQYF TGTGCCAGCAGTGAAGTCACAGATACGCAGTATTTT
many TRBJ1-5 - 13 TRBV29-1 CSVEEYSNQPQHF TGCAGCGTTGAGGAATATAGCAATCAGCCCCAGCATTTT
- TRBJ1-3 - 14 TRBV5-4 CASSLGGTGNTIYF TGTGCCAGCAGCCTGGGGGGGACTGGAAACACCATATATTTT
- TRBJ2-3 - 18 TRBV30 CAWKGLGQERRLTDTQYF TGTGCCTGGAAGGGTCTCGGGCAAGAGCGGAGACTCACAGATACGCAGTATTTT
- TRBJ1-6 - 15 TRBV6-1 CASLSRAGWNSPLHF TGTGCCAGCCTTAGCCGGGCAGGGTGGAATTCACCCCTCCACTTT
once TRBJ2-7 - 13 TRBV7-9 CASSLDKSHEQYF TGTGCCAGCAGCTTAGACAAATCCCACGAGCAGTACTTC
few TRBJ2-7 - 10 TRBV28 CASSLDEQYF TGTGCCAGCAGTTTAGACGAGCAGTACTTC
once TRBJ2-1 TRBD1 14 TRBV2 CASSPGTGWNEQFF TGTGCCAGCAGTCCCGGGACAGGCTGGAATGAGCAGTTCTTC
- TRBJ2-1 - 10 TRBV21-1 CASSLNEQFF TGTGCCAGCAGCCTCAATGAGCAGTTCTTC
- TRBJ2-3 TRBD2 18 TRBV4-1 CASSPLGRLAGGPDTQYF TGCGCCAGCAGCCCACTCGGCAGACTAGCGGGGGGGCCAGATACGCAGTATTTT
- TRBJ1-3 - 13 TRBV19 CASGGFSGNTIYF TGTGCCAGTGGCGGCTTTTCTGGAAACACCATATATTTT
- TRBJ1-1 - 13 TRBV9 CASSRGLGTEAFF TGTGCCAGCAGCCGGGGTTTGGGGACTGAAGCTTTCTTT
- TRBJ1-1 - 14 TRBV7-2 CASSLGGNRVEAFF TGTGCCAGCAGCTTAGGGGGGAACAGGGTTGAAGCTTTCTTT
- TRBJ1-2 - 14 TRBV9 CASSGSGFHYGYTF TGTGCCAGCAGTGGGTCGGGGTTCCACTATGGCTACACCTTC
- TRBJ1-2 - 15 TRBV5-1 CASSLAVQANYGCTF TGCGCCAGCAGCTTGGCCGTACAAGCTAACTATGGCTGCACCTTC
- TRBJ1-2 TRBD1 13 TRBV28 CASSTGQDTVYTF TGTGCCAGCAGTACGGGACAGGATACCGTCTACACCTTC